These T cell receptor beta chains were read from a single sample in a study of blood T cell repertoires in COVID-19. Generated by immunoSEQ multiplex PCR, the TCRdb table keeps only in-frame clones and is missing some. The sample has about 340,000 clones, 83% seen once. Sequenced sample: peripheral blood. The receptors shown here come from a man aged 30 to 39 with active or convalescent COVID-19. Each CDR3 is given with its conserved first and last residue. A D gene is named only where the DNA matches it firmly. The listing skips clone size in some rows; elsewhere it reads once, few, many or a size class.

d_call: .
j_call: TRBJ1-5
v_call: TRBV4-3
clone_size: .
cdr3_aa: CASSQVPGRPQHF
cdr3_nt: TGCGCCAGCAGCCAAGTTCCCGGTCGGCCCCAGCATTTT

d_call: .
j_call: TRBJ1-1
v_call: TRBV27
clone_size: .
cdr3_aa: CASSSRWGGFTEAFF
cdr3_nt: TGTGCCAGCAGTTCTCGGTGGGGGGGTTTCACTGAAGCTTTCTTT

d_call: .
j_call: TRBJ2-7
v_call: TRBV9
clone_size: .
cdr3_aa: CASSVTDRQGYEQYF
cdr3_nt: TGTGCCAGCAGCGTAACAGACAGGCAAGGCTACGAGCAGTACTTC

d_call: .
j_call: TRBJ1-1
v_call: TRBV12-3/TRBV12-4
clone_size: once
cdr3_aa: CASSLALGTEAFF
cdr3_nt: TGTGCCAGCAGTTTAGCGCTCGGCACTGAAGCTTTCTTT

d_call: .
j_call: TRBJ1-2
v_call: TRBV6-2/TRBV6-3
clone_size: .
cdr3_aa: CASSWAYDYGYTF
cdr3_nt: TGTGCCAGCAGTTGGGCCTATGACTATGGCTACACCTTC

d_call: TRBD2
j_call: TRBJ2-7
v_call: TRBV6-2/TRBV6-3
clone_size: .
cdr3_aa: CASSYSTWGLIHEQYF
cdr3_nt: TGTGCCAGCAGTTACTCGACTTGGGGACTAATCCACGAGCAGTACTTC

d_call: TRBD1
j_call: TRBJ2-1
v_call: TRBV2
clone_size: .
cdr3_aa: CASRYGQAPYNEQFF
cdr3_nt: TGTGCCAGCAGATACGGACAGGCCCCATACAATGAGCAGTTCTTC

d_call: TRBD1
j_call: TRBJ1-1
v_call: TRBV2
clone_size: once
cdr3_aa: CASRLDRGVGTEAFF
cdr3_nt: TGTGCCAGCAGGCTGGACAGGGGGGTAGGCACTGAAGCTTTCTTT

d_call: .
j_call: TRBJ2-3
v_call: TRBV29-1
clone_size: .
cdr3_aa: CSVEGPSGTDTQYF
cdr3_nt: TGCAGCGTTGAAGGTCCTAGCGGCACAGATACGCAGTATTTT

d_call: .
j_call: TRBJ1-5
v_call: TRBV12-1
clone_size: .
cdr3_aa: CASSLGGREFNQPQHF
cdr3_nt: TGTGCCAGCAGCTTAGGTGGCCGGGAATTCAATCAGCCCCAGCATTTT

d_call: .
j_call: TRBJ2-1
v_call: TRBV7-8
clone_size: many
cdr3_aa: CASSFGGAEQFF
cdr3_nt: TGTGCCAGCAGCTTCGGCGGGGCTGAGCAGTTCTTC

d_call: TRBD1
j_call: TRBJ1-5
v_call: TRBV4-1
clone_size: .
cdr3_aa: CASSAQGAGGNQPQHF
cdr3_nt: TGCGCCAGCAGCGCACAGGGGGCTGGAGGCAATCAGCCCCAGCATTTT

d_call: TRBD2
j_call: TRBJ2-5
v_call: TRBV15
clone_size: .
cdr3_aa: CATSTGGRETQYF
cdr3_nt: TGTGCCACCAGCACGGGGGGGAGAGAGACCCAGTACTTC

d_call: TRBD2
j_call: TRBJ2-3
v_call: TRBV9
clone_size: few
cdr3_aa: CASSISGVSTDTQYF
cdr3_nt: TGTGCCAGCAGCATTAGCGGGGTTAGCACAGATACGCAGTATTTT

d_call: TRBD1
j_call: TRBJ2-3
v_call: TRBV4-1
clone_size: many
cdr3_aa: CASWDRGTDTQYF
cdr3_nt: TGCGCCAGTTGGGACAGGGGCACAGATACGCAGTATTTT

d_call: .
j_call: TRBJ2-2
v_call: TRBV11-3
clone_size: .
cdr3_aa: CASSLQGTGELFF
cdr3_nt: TGTGCCAGCAGCTTACAGGGCACCGGGGAGCTGTTTTTT

d_call: TRBD1
j_call: TRBJ1-1
v_call: TRBV6-5
clone_size: .
cdr3_aa: CASSQGDSNTEAFF
cdr3_nt: TGTGCCAGCAGTCAGGGGGACTCCAACACTGAAGCTTTCTTT

d_call: .
j_call: TRBJ1-2
v_call: TRBV6-5
clone_size: .
cdr3_aa: CASSYYRDTDYGYTF
cdr3_nt: TGTGCCAGCAGTTACTACCGGGACACAGATTATGGCTACACCTTC

d_call: TRBD2
j_call: TRBJ2-1
v_call: TRBV7-8
clone_size: .
cdr3_aa: CASSRGRGYNEQFF
cdr3_nt: TGTGCCAGCAGTCGGGGGAGGGGTTACAATGAGCAGTTCTTC

d_call: TRBD2
j_call: TRBJ2-7
v_call: TRBV7-2
clone_size: .
cdr3_aa: CASSPVSGLAVYEQYF
cdr3_nt: TGTGCCAGCAGCCCTGTCAGTGGACTAGCGGTTTACGAGCAGTACTTC

d_call: .
j_call: TRBJ1-5
v_call: TRBV9
clone_size: .
cdr3_aa: CASSGGGGQPQHF
cdr3_nt: TGTGCCAGCAGCGGGGGGGGTGGTCAGCCCCAGCATTTT

d_call: .
j_call: TRBJ1-2
v_call: TRBV4-2
clone_size: .
cdr3_aa: CASSREGQGNYGYTF
cdr3_nt: TGTGCCAGCAGCCGCGAAGGGCAGGGTAACTATGGCTACACCTTC

d_call: TRBD2
j_call: TRBJ2-5
v_call: TRBV20-1
clone_size: .
cdr3_aa: CSAIAGETQYF
cdr3_nt: TGCAGTGCTATAGCGGGCGAGACCCAGTACTTC

d_call: .
j_call: TRBJ1-6
v_call: TRBV5-4
clone_size: once
cdr3_aa: CASSLAGSSPLHF
cdr3_nt: TGTGCCAGCAGCTTGGCCGGGTCTTCACCCCTCCACTTT

d_call: .
j_call: TRBJ1-1
v_call: TRBV27
clone_size: once
cdr3_aa: CASSKTVVDTEAFF
cdr3_nt: TGTGCCAGCAGTAAAACAGTGGTGGACACTGAAGCTTTCTTT

d_call: .
j_call: TRBJ1-2
v_call: TRBV6-2/TRBV6-3
clone_size: .
cdr3_aa: CASSYSSTGGSYGYTF
cdr3_nt: TGTGCCAGCAGTTACTCTTCGACAGGAGGATCCTATGGCTACACCTTC

d_call: .
j_call: TRBJ2-2
v_call: TRBV4-1
clone_size: .
cdr3_aa: CASSRGINTGELFF
cdr3_nt: TGCGCCAGCAGCCGAGGCATCAACACCGGGGAGCTGTTTTTT

d_call: TRBD1
j_call: TRBJ1-2
v_call: TRBV24-1
clone_size: few
cdr3_aa: CATSGRGGAYGYTF
cdr3_nt: TGTGCCACCAGTGGCCGAGGGGGCGCCTATGGCTACACCTTC

d_call: .
j_call: TRBJ2-1
v_call: TRBV4-3
clone_size: .
cdr3_aa: CASSFDRSSYNEQFF
cdr3_nt: TGCGCCAGCAGTTTCGACAGGAGCTCCTACAATGAGCAGTTCTTC

d_call: TRBD1
j_call: TRBJ1-6
v_call: TRBV9
clone_size: .
cdr3_aa: CASSPRTGYNSPLHF
cdr3_nt: TGTGCCAGCAGCCCTCGGACAGGCTATAATTCACCCCTCCACTTT

d_call: .
j_call: TRBJ2-7
v_call: TRBV11-2
clone_size: .
cdr3_aa: CASSFLSGGTPSSYEQYF
cdr3_nt: TGTGCCAGCAGCTTTTTGTCCGGGGGAACGCCCTCCTCCTACGAGCAGTACTTC

d_call: .
j_call: TRBJ1-4
v_call: TRBV9
clone_size: .
cdr3_aa: CASSVEPSREKLFF
cdr3_nt: TGTGCCAGCAGCGTCGAGCCAAGCAGGGAAAAACTGTTTTTT

d_call: .
j_call: TRBJ2-2
v_call: TRBV6-5
clone_size: .
cdr3_aa: CASSYSGLHGELFF
cdr3_nt: TGTGCCAGCAGTTACTCGGGACTTCACGGGGAGCTGTTTTTT

d_call: TRBD1
j_call: TRBJ2-7
v_call: TRBV9
clone_size: .
cdr3_aa: CASSVDEGTGEPYEQYF
cdr3_nt: TGTGCCAGCAGCGTAGATGAGGGGACAGGGGAACCCTACGAGCAGTACTTC

d_call: TRBD1
j_call: TRBJ2-1
v_call: TRBV24-1
clone_size: .
cdr3_aa: CATSDPSGTGYNEQFF
cdr3_nt: TGTGCCACCAGTGATCCGTCCGGGACAGGTTACAATGAGCAGTTCTTC

d_call: .
j_call: TRBJ1-2
v_call: TRBV4-1
clone_size: .
cdr3_aa: CASSQDRFYGYTF
cdr3_nt: TGCGCCAGCAGCCAAGACAGGTTCTATGGCTACACCTTC

d_call: .
j_call: TRBJ1-1
v_call: TRBV4-1
clone_size: .
cdr3_aa: CASSQVGNTEAFF
cdr3_nt: TGCGCCAGCAGCCAAGTCGGGAACACTGAAGCTTTCTTT

d_call: .
j_call: TRBJ2-1
v_call: TRBV21-1
clone_size: .
cdr3_aa: CASSKTEGASKSNEQFF
cdr3_nt: TGTGCCAGCAGCAAAACTGAGGGGGCCAGTAAGTCCAATGAGCAGTTCTTC

d_call: .
j_call: TRBJ2-7
v_call: TRBV25-1
clone_size: once
cdr3_aa: CASTSLGQFDEQYF
cdr3_nt: TGTGCCAGCACCTCCCTTGGACAGTTCGACGAGCAGTACTTC

d_call: TRBD2
j_call: TRBJ2-1
v_call: TRBV7-3
clone_size: .
cdr3_aa: CASSSEPGLAGEQFF
cdr3_nt: TGTGCCAGCAGCTCAGAACCGGGACTAGCGGGGGAGCAGTTCTTC

d_call: .
j_call: TRBJ1-1
v_call: TRBV5-1
clone_size: .
cdr3_aa: CASSLVSLQVMNTEAFF
cdr3_nt: TGCGCCAGCAGCTTGGTTTCGTTGCAGGTCATGAACACTGAAGCTTTCTTT

d_call: TRBD2
j_call: TRBJ2-3
v_call: TRBV5-4
clone_size: .
cdr3_aa: CASSSEASGGGVADTQYF
cdr3_nt: TGTGCCAGCAGCTCCGAGGCTAGCGGGGGGGGCGTGGCAGATACGCAGTATTTT

d_call: .
j_call: TRBJ2-7
v_call: TRBV11-1
clone_size: .
cdr3_aa: CASSLLSVQSEQYF
cdr3_nt: TGTGCCAGCAGCTTGCTCTCCGTTCAGTCCGAGCAGTACTTC

d_call: .
j_call: TRBJ1-4
v_call: TRBV11-3
clone_size: .
cdr3_aa: CASSPTGGYEKLFF
cdr3_nt: TGTGCCAGCAGCCCTACGGGGGGCTACGAAAAACTGTTTTTT

d_call: .
j_call: TRBJ1-2
v_call: TRBV25-1
clone_size: .
cdr3_aa: CASSEVTANYGYTF
cdr3_nt: TGTGCCAGCAGTGAAGTGACAGCTAACTATGGCTACACCTTC

d_call: TRBD1
j_call: TRBJ2-1
v_call: TRBV5-6
clone_size: .
cdr3_aa: CASSLVDRGNEQFF
cdr3_nt: TGTGCCAGCAGCTTGGTGGACAGGGGGAATGAGCAGTTCTTC

d_call: TRBD1
j_call: TRBJ1-2
v_call: TRBV5-5
clone_size: .
cdr3_aa: CASSRRQGRMNGYTF
cdr3_nt: TGTGCCAGCAGCCGAAGACAGGGCCGTATGAATGGCTACACCTTC

d_call: TRBD1
j_call: TRBJ2-7
v_call: TRBV5-4
clone_size: .
cdr3_aa: CASSPGQSYEQYF
cdr3_nt: TGTGCCAGCAGCCCGGGACAGTCTTACGAGCAGTACTTC

d_call: TRBD1
j_call: TRBJ1-2
v_call: TRBV5-1
clone_size: .
cdr3_aa: CASSNRGPDYGYTF
cdr3_nt: TGCGCCAGCAGCAACAGGGGGCCGGACTATGGCTACACCTTC

d_call: TRBD1
j_call: TRBJ1-2
v_call: TRBV2
clone_size: .
cdr3_aa: CASSEDWTGGPPNYGYTF
cdr3_nt: TGTGCCAGCAGTGAAGATTGGACAGGGGGACCCCCTAACTATGGCTACACCTTC

d_call: .
j_call: TRBJ1-5
v_call: TRBV12-3/TRBV12-4
clone_size: once
cdr3_aa: CASSPGVNQPQHF
cdr3_nt: TGTGCCAGCAGCCCAGGGGTCAATCAGCCCCAGCATTTT

d_call: .
j_call: TRBJ1-1
v_call: TRBV7-9
clone_size: few
cdr3_aa: CASSLYQGNTEAFF
cdr3_nt: TGTGCCAGCAGCTTATATCAGGGGAACACTGAAGCTTTCTTT

d_call: .
j_call: TRBJ1-2
v_call: TRBV6-6
clone_size: .
cdr3_aa: CASSSGSLYGYTF
cdr3_nt: TGTGCCAGCAGCTCAGGGTCGCTTTATGGCTACACCTTC

d_call: .
j_call: TRBJ1-3
v_call: TRBV5-8
clone_size: .
cdr3_aa: CASSHGLISGNTIYF
cdr3_nt: TGTGCCAGCAGCCACGGACTGATCTCTGGAAACACCATATATTTT